This TCR beta chain derives from a study of patients and donors after allogeneic stem cell transplantation. Only a few counts were recorded for this clonotype. The CDR3 length is 13 residues. The germline V gene encodes CDR1 MNHEY and CDR2 SVGAGI. The germline V and J ends were trimmed by 6 bases and 8 bases, with 16 bases remaining between them. TCRdb re-analysed the RT-PCR reads in MiXCR, keeping a single row per CDR3 protein. The sample shows some 150,000 distinct CDR3 sequences, about a third of them seen only once. The chain combines TRBV6-5 with TRBJ1-1; unclear D gene. The material sequenced was blood, either unsorted or a sorted T cell fraction (not recorded which). The receptor's source is a human donor who was either an allogeneic HSCT recipient or a stem cell or donor lymphocyte infusion donor (not recorded which). It is not recorded whose cells these are; they may come from a transplant donor. CDR3 coding DNA: TGTGCCAGCAGACCGTCCGGGGTGGCCGAAGCTTTCTTT. Translation gives CASRPSGVAEAFF.